This TCR beta chain appears in the sequencing data of a study of T cells expressing NK-cell markers. Study in general: Investigators obtained TCR beta repertoires from sorted CD3+CD56+NKG2C+, CD3+CD56+NKG2C- and CD3+CD56-NKG2C+ T cells.

The CDR3 runs to 14 residues. CDR1 and CDR2 (germline): SQVTM, ANQGSEA. TCR beta cDNA was made by 5'RACE template switching with UMIs. TCRdb reprocessed the 5' RACE reads and reports one entry per CDR3 protein, with no DNA. The sample totals about 460,000 distinct CDR3 sequences. The sequenced sample was blood T cells: a sorted CD56 or NKG2C T cell subset, CD4+ or CD8+ T cells, or bulk PBMC T cells (not recorded which). This receptor was taken from a woman aged 45-59 years in good health. V usage is TRBV29-1 and J usage is TRBJ2-2; TCRdb's D call of TRBD2 is untestable without DNA. CDR3 residues: CSVEGGLPTGELFF.